This TCR beta chain is drawn from a study of regulatory T cells in long-lasting Graves disease. Indicated time point: newly diagnosed GD, antithyroid drugs for less than 3 months. The authors made the TCR library using RNA they extracted from PBMCs. Germline V gene data show CDR1 as SQVTM and CDR2 as ANQGSEA. Trimming removed 7 bases at V and 11 bases at J, with 17 bases between. The CDR3 contains 11 residues. Construction of the TCR beta libraries employed iRepertoire HTBI primers in conjunction with Arm-PCR of CDR3 regions. TCRdb recomputed calls from the multiplex PCR reads with MiXCR, one row per CDR3 protein. The sample contains under 250,000 distinct CDR3 sequences, roughly 19% of which appear only once. This clonotype was counted at least ten times. Another study also made use of these data, one on T cells in Graves' hyperthyroidism and ophthalmopathy.

This chain uses TRBV29-1 with TRBJ1-1; TRBD1 is a possible D gene (6 bases). This TCR was sampled from a woman aged 30 to 39 with Graves disease. Specimen: peripheral blood mononuclear cells (PBMCs), collected at new diagnosis, from a patient treated with antithyroid drugs. CDR3 DNA sequence: TGCAGCGCCGAGCGGGGGGGCACGGCTTTCTTT. Amino acids: CSAERGGTAFF.